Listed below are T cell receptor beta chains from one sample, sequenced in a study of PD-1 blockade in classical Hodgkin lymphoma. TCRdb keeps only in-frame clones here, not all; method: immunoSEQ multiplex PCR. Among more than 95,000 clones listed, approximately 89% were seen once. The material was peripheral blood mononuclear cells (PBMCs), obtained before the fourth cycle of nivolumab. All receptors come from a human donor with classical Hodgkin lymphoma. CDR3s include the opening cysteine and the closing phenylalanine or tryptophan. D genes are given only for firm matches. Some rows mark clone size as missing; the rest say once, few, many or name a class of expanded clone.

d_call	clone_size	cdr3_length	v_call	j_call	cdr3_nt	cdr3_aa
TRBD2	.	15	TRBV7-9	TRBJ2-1	TGTGCCAGCAGCTTACTGCGGGAGGGCCAGCATGAGCAGTTCTTC	CASSLLREGQHEQFF
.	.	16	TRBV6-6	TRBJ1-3	TGTGCCAGCAGTTACTCAACCCCGAGCTCTGGAAACACCATATATTTT	CASSYSTPSSGNTIYF
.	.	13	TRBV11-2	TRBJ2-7	TGTGCCAGCAGCTTAGGACCCCTCTACGAGCAGTACTTC	CASSLGPLYEQYF
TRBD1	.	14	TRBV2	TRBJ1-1	TGTGCCAGCAGTTGGACAGGGACGAACACTGAAGCTTTCTTT	CASSWTGTNTEAFF
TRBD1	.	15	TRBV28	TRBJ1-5	TGTGCCAGCAGTTTACGCGGACAGGGCAATCAGCCCCAGCATTTT	CASSLRGQGNQPQHF
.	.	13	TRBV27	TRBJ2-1	TGTGCCAGCAGTTCGCCCCTCCTCAATGAGCAGTTCTTC	CASSSPLLNEQFF
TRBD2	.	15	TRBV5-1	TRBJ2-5	TGCGCCAGCAGCTTGGAAACTAGCGGTCGAGAGACCCAGTACTTC	CASSLETSGRETQYF
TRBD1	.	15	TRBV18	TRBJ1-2	TGTGCCAGCTCACCACCTGCGACAGGGGCCCTTGGCTACACCTTC	CASSPPATGALGYTF
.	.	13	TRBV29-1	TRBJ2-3	TGCAGCTGTTTAGCGGATAGCACAGATACGCAGTATTTT	CSCLADSTDTQYF
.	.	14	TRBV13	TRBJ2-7	TGTGCCAGCAGCTTATCGGGCGGGTCCTACGAGCAGTACTTC	CASSLSGGSYEQYF
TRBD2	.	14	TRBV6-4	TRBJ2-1	TGTGCCAGCAGTGACTCTAGCGGGGTCAATGAGCAGTTCTTC	CASSDSSGVNEQFF
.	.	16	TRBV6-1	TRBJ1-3	TGTGCCAGCAGTGAATTATGGGGGCGGGCGGGGGACACCATATATTTT	CASSELWGRAGDTIYF
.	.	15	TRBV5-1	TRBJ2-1	TGCGCCAGCAGCTTGGCCAGCGGGTGGGACAATGAGCAGTTCTTC	CASSLASGWDNEQFF
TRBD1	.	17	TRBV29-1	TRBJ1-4	TGCAGCGTCCCCGCCTCCGCTCAGGGACAGCTGAATGAAAAACTGTTTTTT	CSVPASAQGQLNEKLFF
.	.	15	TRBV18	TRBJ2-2	TGTGCCAGCTCAATGGCTAGGCCGAACACCGGGGAGCTGTTTTTT	CASSMARPNTGELFF
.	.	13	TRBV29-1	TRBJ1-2	TGCAGCGTTGATCCAGGAAAACAATTTGGCTACACCTTC	CSVDPGKQFGYTF
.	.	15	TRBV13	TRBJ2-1	TGTGCCAGCAGCCACCCGAGGGGGAGGCGTAGCGAGCAGTTCTTC	CASSHPRGRRSEQFF
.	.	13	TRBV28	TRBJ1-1	TGTGCCAGCAGTTCAGGACAGAACACTGAAGCTTTCTTT	CASSSGQNTEAFF
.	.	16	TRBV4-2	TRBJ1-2	TGTGCCAGCAGCCCTCAAAACTCCGGCGTCACCTATGGCTACACCTTC	CASSPQNSGVTYGYTF
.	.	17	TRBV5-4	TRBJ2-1	TGTGCCAGCAGCTCCGGGACAGGACCCTTAGGGGGGGGTGAGCAGTTCTTC	CASSSGTGPLGGGEQFF
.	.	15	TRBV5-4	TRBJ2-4	TGTGCCAGCAGCAACGAGGGACTAGCCAAAAACATTCAGTACTTC	CASSNEGLAKNIQYF
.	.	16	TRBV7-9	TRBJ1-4	TGTGCCAGCAGCTCCCTCCAGAAAAAGCCTAATGAAAAACTGTTTTTT	CASSSLQKKPNEKLFF
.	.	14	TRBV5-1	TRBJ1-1	TGCGCCAGCAGCCCCGGGACGGGAAACACTGAAGCTTTCTTT	CASSPGTGNTEAFF
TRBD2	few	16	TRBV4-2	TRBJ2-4	TGTGCCAGCAGCCCCGGATCGGGAGGGCCGGGTGACATTCAGTACTTC	CASSPGSGGPGDIQYF
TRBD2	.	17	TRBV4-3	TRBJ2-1	TGCGCCAGCAGCCAAGATTGGTTAGCGGGGGGGGTCAATGAGCAGTTCTTC	CASSQDWLAGGVNEQFF
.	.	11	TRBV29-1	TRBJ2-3	TGCAGCGTGGTTATTGGAGGTACGCAGTATTTT	CSVVIGGTQYF
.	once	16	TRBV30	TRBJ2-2	TGTGCCTGGAGTATGTTGGGGGCCGCGAACACCGGGGAGCTGTTTTTT	CAWSMLGAANTGELFF
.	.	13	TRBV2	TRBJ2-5	TGTGCCAGCAGTGTCACTCGTGTGGAGACCCAGTACTTC	CASSVTRVETQYF
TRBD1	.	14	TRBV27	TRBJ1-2	TGTGCCAGCAGTGCACAGGGGGCTGGTTATGGCTACACCTTC	CASSAQGAGYGYTF
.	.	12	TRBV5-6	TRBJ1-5	TGTGCCAGCAGCTTGTGGGATCAGCCCCAGCATTTT	CASSLWDQPQHF
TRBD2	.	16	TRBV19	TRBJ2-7	TGTGCCAGTAGTCGACTAGCGGGAGCCAGATACTACGAGCAGTACTTC	CASSRLAGARYYEQYF
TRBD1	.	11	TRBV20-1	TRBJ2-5	TGCAGTGCCGTCGACAGGGGGACCCAGTACTTC	CSAVDRGTQYF
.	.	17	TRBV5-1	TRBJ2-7	TGCGCCAGCAGCTCAACCATCAGGGGAGGGGGACCCTACGAGCAGTACTTC	CASSSTIRGGGPYEQYF
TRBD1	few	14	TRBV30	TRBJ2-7	TGTGCCTGCGGAATCGGGACAGGGATCTACGAGCAGTACTTC	CACGIGTGIYEQYF
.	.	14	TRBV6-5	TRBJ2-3	TGTGCCAGCAGTTTAGCGGCTAGCACAGATACGCAGTATTTT	CASSLAASTDTQYF
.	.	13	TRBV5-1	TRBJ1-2	TGCGCCAGCAGCTTGGAACAGTCTATCGGCTACACCTTC	CASSLEQSIGYTF
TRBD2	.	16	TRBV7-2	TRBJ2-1	TGTGCCAGCAGCTTAGAGGGGACTAGCGTGTGGAATGAGCAGTTCTTC	CASSLEGTSVWNEQFF
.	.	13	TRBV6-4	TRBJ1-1	TGTGCCAGCAGTGACCTACCGAACACTGAAGCTTTCTTT	CASSDLPNTEAFF
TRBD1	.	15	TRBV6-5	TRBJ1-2	TGTGCCAGCAGTTACATGGGACAGGGACTCTATGGCTACACCTTC	CASSYMGQGLYGYTF
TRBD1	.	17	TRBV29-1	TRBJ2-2	TGCAGCGCACAAGGGACAGGTCAAATCGCGAACACCGGGGAGCTGTTTTTT	CSAQGTGQIANTGELFF
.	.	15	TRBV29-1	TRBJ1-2	TGCAGCGTTGAGCCCCCCGGGTTTTCTAACTATGGCTACACCTTC	CSVEPPGFSNYGYTF
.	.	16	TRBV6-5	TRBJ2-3	TGTGCCAGCAGTTACTCTTGGCGGGGTAGCACAGATACGCAGTATTTT	CASSYSWRGSTDTQYF
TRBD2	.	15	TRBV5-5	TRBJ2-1	TGTGCCAGCAGCCTACTAGCGGACCTTTTGAATGAGCAGTTCTTC	CASSLLADLLNEQFF
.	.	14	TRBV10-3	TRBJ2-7	TGTGCCATCAGTGATCATCTGACCTCCTACGAGCAGTACTTC	CAISDHLTSYEQYF
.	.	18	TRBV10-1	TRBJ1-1	TGCGCCAGCAGTGAGTCGCGGGGGGATACCGCCAAGTACACTGAAGCTTTCTTT	CASSESRGDTAKYTEAFF
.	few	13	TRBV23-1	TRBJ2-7	TGCGCCAGGACGAAATGGACAGCCTACGAGCAGTACTTC	CARTKWTAYEQYF
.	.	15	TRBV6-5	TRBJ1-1	TGTGCCAGCAGACAGGGTAACGGCATGAACACTGAAGCTTTCTTT	CASRQGNGMNTEAFF
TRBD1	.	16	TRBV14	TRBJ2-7	TGTGCCAGCTCCCCGGGACAGGGGGCGCTGACCTACGAGCAGTACTTC	CASSPGQGALTYEQYF
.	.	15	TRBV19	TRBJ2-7	TGTGCCAGTAGTATAATTGGGGGGCAAGGAAACGAGCAGTACTTC	CASSIIGGQGNEQYF
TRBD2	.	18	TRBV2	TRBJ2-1	TGTGCCAGCAGTGGACGGACTAGCGGGAGTCTCTCCTACAATGAGCAGTTCTTC	CASSGRTSGSLSYNEQFF